The clone carrying this T cell receptor (beta chain) was detected ten times or more. This record comes from a study of regulatory T cells in long-lasting Graves disease. Germline assignment: CDR1 SNHLY and CDR2 FYNNEI. The CDR3 is 13 amino acids. V shed 6 bases and J shed 9 bases, with 12 bases lying between them. According to the study, TCR beta libraries were built with iRepertoire HTBI primers and CDR3-region Arm-PCR. In TCRdb, the multiplex PCR reads were re-called with MiXCR into one record per CDR3 protein. The sample holds roughly 360,000 distinct CDR3 sequences, roughly 12% seen once. Indicated time point: newly diagnosed GD, antithyroid drugs for less than 3 months. RNA isolated from PBMCs was used to make the TCR library. The same sample was also used in a study of T cells in Graves' hyperthyroidism and ophthalmopathy. That work contributes: TCR CDR3 regions were first amplified by RT-PCR with HTBI primers.

The rearrangement joins TRBV2 to TRBJ1-6; no clear D gene. Here the sequenced sample was peripheral blood mononuclear cells (PBMCs), taken at new diagnosis, from a patient treated with antithyroid drugs. This receptor was taken from a woman under 30 with Graves disease. CDR3 in amino acids: CASRGEVGSPLHF. The CDR3 region has the DNA TGTGCCAGCAGAGGCGAAGTCGGTTCACCCCTCCACTTT. The whole variable domain, remainder taken from reference TRBV2 and TRBJ1-6, is EPEVTQTPSHQVTQMGQEVILRCVPISNHLYFYWYRQILGQKVEFLVSFYNNEISEKSEIFDDQFSVERPDGSNFTLKIRSTKLEDSAMYFCASRGEVGSPLHFGNGTRLTVT.